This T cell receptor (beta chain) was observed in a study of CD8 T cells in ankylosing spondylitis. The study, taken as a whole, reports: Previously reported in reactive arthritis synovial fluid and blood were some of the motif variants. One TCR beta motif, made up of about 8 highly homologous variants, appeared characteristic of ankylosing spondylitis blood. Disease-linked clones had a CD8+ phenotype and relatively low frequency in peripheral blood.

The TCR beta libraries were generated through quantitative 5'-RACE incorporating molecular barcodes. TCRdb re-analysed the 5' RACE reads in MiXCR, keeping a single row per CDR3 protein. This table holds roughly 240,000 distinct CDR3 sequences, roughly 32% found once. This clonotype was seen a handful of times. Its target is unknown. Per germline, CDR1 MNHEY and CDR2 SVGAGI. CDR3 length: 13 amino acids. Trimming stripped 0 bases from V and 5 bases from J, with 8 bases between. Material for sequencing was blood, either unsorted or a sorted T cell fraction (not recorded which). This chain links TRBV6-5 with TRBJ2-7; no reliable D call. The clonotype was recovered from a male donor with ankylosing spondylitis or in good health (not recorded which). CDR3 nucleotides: TGTGCCAGCAGTTACTCGATAAGTGACGAGCAGTACTTC. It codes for CASSYSISDEQYF.